These 16 T cell receptor beta chains originate from one sample sequenced in a study of control samples from healthy donors and cancer patients. Some clones are missing from TCRdb's copy, which holds only in-frame ones; the method was immunoSEQ multiplex PCR. The data contain fewer than 200,000 clones, nearly 90% of them seen just once; the ten biggest clones take up more than 1.3%. Sequenced: blood. These receptors originate from a woman aged 45-65 years in good health.

For this clone: At the DNA level, this CDR3 is encoded by other sequences in the same sample as well. The V gene is TRBV6-6, the J gene TRBJ1-2, with TRBD1 matching over 8 bases. The length of the CDR3 is 13 residues. V was pared by 7 bases and J by 8 bases, with 9 bases of the junction left unmatched. Germline CDR1 reads MNHNY; CDR2 reads SVGAGI (reference sequence). In nucleotides, the CDR3 is TGTGCCAGCAAATCAGGGGGCGCGGGGGGCTACACCTTC. It is translated as CASKSGGAGGYTF.

The sample holds a few counts of this clone. The genes are TRBV18 and TRBJ2-5, with D uncertain. The V gene lost 2 bases and the J gene lost 5 bases, with 3 bases spanning the gap. CDR3 length: 11 residues. Germline values: CDR1 KGHSH, CDR2 LQKENI. The DNA for the CDR3 is TGTGCCAGCTCACCATTGGAGACCCAGTACTTC. Translated, it gives CASSPLETQYF.

The chain employs TRBV5-4 and TRBJ2-3; TRBD2 matches 8 bases. There are 16 residues in the CDR3. The V segment lost 2 bases and the J segment 1 base; nucleotides outside the gene matches: 6. The germline V gene has CDR1 SGHNT and CDR2 YYREEE (reference sequence). The CDR3 bases are TGTGCCAGCAGCTTACTAGCGGCTCGGGGCACAGATACGCAGTATTTT. It is translated as CASSLLAARGTDTQYF.

The CDR3 loop is CASSQAQGWTEAFF. As DNA, the CDR3 is TGCGCCAGCAGCCAAGCCCAGGGGTGGACTGAAGCTTTCTTT. This chain joins TRBV4-3 and TRBJ1-1, with D perhaps matching TRBD1 (6 bases). CDR3 length: 14 residues. CDR1 LGHNA and CDR2 YSLEER come from the germline V gene. V lost 1 base, J lost 5 bases, and 11 bases lay in between.

The rearrangement joins TRBV28 to TRBJ1-2; 7 bases agree with TRBD1. CDR1 is MDHEN and CDR2 is SYDVKM in the germline V gene. V lost 6 bases, J lost 0 bases, and 10 bases stayed unmatched. This CDR3 has 16 amino acids. The CDR3 DNA reads TGTGCCAGCAGCCAGAGAACCGGGACAGCTAACTATGGCTACACCTTC. Its translation: CASSQRTGTANYGYTF.

This clone has a single count. The chain links TRBV6-5 to TRBJ1-3; weak D call: TRBD1 (5 bases). The germline V and J ends were trimmed by 2 bases and 0 bases, with 11 bases remaining between them. The CDR3 loop spans 16 amino acids. Germline V gene lookup returns CDR1 MNHEY and CDR2 SVGAGI. The CDR3 DNA sequence: TGTGCCAGCAGTTACGGAGGGGTAAACTCTGGAAACACCATATATTTT. This gives the protein CASSYGGVNSGNTIYF.

The chain employs TRBV6-5 and TRBJ1-4, with D hard to call. The germline CDR1 and CDR2 sequences are MNHEY and SVGAGI. This CDR3 is built from 14 residues. V dropped 7 bases and J dropped 0 bases, with 9 bases sitting between them. The CDR3 is CASTGSSTNEKLFF. The DNA of the CDR3 is TGTGCCAGCACGGGATCCTCAACTAATGAAAAACTGTTTTTT.

The chain recombines TRBV7-2 with TRBJ1-5; D remains unclear. The V and J ends lost 1 base and 6 bases respectively, with 4 bases between them. CDR1 and CDR2 (germline): SGHTA, FQGNSA. This CDR3 comprises 12 residues. In DNA, the CDR3 is TGTGCCAGCAGCTTAGAGCGTCAGCCCCAGCATTTT. This translates into CASSLERQPQHF.

The chain has TRBV14 and TRBJ1-3, with a weak D call TRBD1 (5 bases). Per the germline V gene, CDR1 is SGHDN and CDR2 is FVKESK. Between the trimmed V and J ends, which lost 0 bases and 8 bases, there was a span of 14 bases. The CDR3 runs to 15 residues. In DNA, the CDR3 is TGTGCCAGCAGCCAAGATCCCCCGCTGGGGGACACCATATATTTT. Translated: CASSQDPPLGDTIYF.

The CDR3 protein is CASSLGGDQPQHF. The CDR3 nucleotides are TGTGCCAGCAGTTTAGGTGGGGATCAGCCCCAGCATTTT. The V gene is TRBV27, the J gene TRBJ1-5; D remains unclear. CDR1 and CDR2 (germline): MNHEY, SMNVEV (reference sequence). This CDR3 is 13 amino acids long. Between the trimmed V and J ends, which lost 2 bases and 5 bases, there was a span of 7 bases.

This chain links TRBV5-1 with TRBJ2-5; 9 bases map to TRBD1. This CDR3 has 15 residues. With V trimmed by 4 bases and J by 2 bases, 6 bases remained unmatched. The germline V gene encodes CDR1 SGHRS and CDR2 YFSETQ. CDR3 region: CASSPGQGLQETQYF. The DNA for the CDR3 is TGCGCCAGCAGCCCGGGACAGGGACTTCAAGAGACCCAGTACTTC.

The CDR3 protein is CASSLLQVNTEAFF. The CDR3 region has the DNA TGTGCCAGCAGTTTACTTCAGGTGAACACTGAAGCTTTCTTT. This rearrangement joins TRBV28 to TRBJ1-1; D unresolved. The CDR3 runs to 14 residues. CDR1 and CDR2 from the germline V gene are MDHEN and SYDVKM. V lost 2 bases and J 0 bases, leaving 7 bases between the germline ends.

The CDR3 nucleotides are TGTGCCAGCAGCTTGGCGGCGGGGGACTACGAGCAGTACTTC. Translating it yields CASSLAAGDYEQYF. This chain links TRBV5-4 with TRBJ2-7; 7 nucleotides agree with TRBD2. This CDR3 comprises 14 residues. CDR1 and CDR2 from the germline V gene are SGHNT and YYREEE (reference sequence). The ends lost 0 bases at V and 3 bases at J; junction bases unmatched: 3.

The chain uses TRBV9 and TRBJ2-1; tentative D call: TRBD2 (6 bases). Germline-derived CDR1 and CDR2 are SGDLS and YYNGEE. The CDR3 is 16 amino acids. The V end was cut by 0 bases, the J end by 7 bases, with 17 bases between. The CDR3 reads CASSVDGGGVINEQFF. The CDR3 DNA sequence: TGTGCCAGCAGCGTAGACGGAGGAGGGGTAATAAATGAGCAGTTCTTC.

The chain recombines TRBV6-5 with TRBJ2-4, with D tentatively TRBD2 (6 bases). This CDR3 comprises 15 residues. With 6 bases removed from V and 2 bases from J, the gap between germline ends came to 14 bases. Looked up from germline, CDR1 is MNHEY and CDR2 is SVGAGI. The CDR3 DNA sequence: TGTGCCAGCAGCCTGGAGGGGTCTTCCAAAAACATTCAGTACTTC. Residues: CASSLEGSSKNIQYF.

Comments on this clone: A read error may produce the germline difference seen at one junction end. The chain joins TRBV19 to TRBJ2-4; D is tentatively TRBD1 or TRBD2 (6 bases each). This CDR3 is 8 amino acids long. Per the germline V gene, CDR1 is LNHDA and CDR2 is SQIVND (reference sequence). The DNA for the CDR3 is TGTGCCAGAGGGGGGTCGGACTTC. This encodes CARGGSDF.